This T cell receptor (beta chain) was documented in a study of cytomegalovirus exposure and HLA in healthy donors. V lost 4 bases and J 6 bases, leaving 13 bases between the germline ends. This CDR3 is built from 13 residues. Germline V gene data show CDR1 as MDHEN and CDR2 as SYDVKM. It was with 60 Vbeta and 13 Jbeta primers that the PCR ran. Profiled with immunoSEQ multiplex PCR; TCRdb holds only in-frame clones, not every one. Its listing shows some 72,000 clones. This rearrangement joins TRBV28 to TRBJ2-7, with D unclear. The TCR originated in a man aged 35 to 55 in good health and CMV-seronegative. The sequenced sample consisted of PBMCs. CDR3 sequence (DNA): TGTGCCAGCAGTTCCTCCTTGACGGGCGAGCAGTACTTC. Its protein product is CASSSSLTGEQYF.